Many counts were recorded for the clone carrying this T cell receptor (beta chain). This entry belongs to a study of T cells in Graves' hyperthyroidism and ophthalmopathy. Background on the study: Blood from the periphery was taken at initial diagnosis, before any treatment.

RNA transcripts yielded amplified TCR beta CDR3 regions. A set of HTBI primers served as the primers for a first-round RT-PCR of the TCR CDR3. In TCRdb, the multiplex PCR reads were re-called with MiXCR into one record per CDR3 protein. Among about 290,000 distinct CDR3 sequences listed, about 13% were seen once. Input material: blood. The clonotype originates from a woman in her 40s with Graves' hyperthyroidism.

CDR3 sequence: CASSLGAGGGYNEQFF. For the CDR3, the DNA is TGTGCCAGCAGTTTAGGGGCTGGGGGCGGGTACAATGAGCAGTTCTTC. The chain couples TRBV28 to TRBJ2-1, with D possibly being TRBD1 (6 bases). In germline, CDR1 is MDHEN, CDR2 SYDVKM. The V end was cut by 2 bases, the J end by 4 bases, with 15 bases between. This CDR3 is 16 amino acids long.